The 32 T cell receptor beta chains below all came from one sample that was sequenced in a study of T cell responses to AZD1222 COVID-19 vaccine. TCRdb keeps only in-frame clones here, not all; method: immunoSEQ multiplex PCR. This sample has about 110,000 clones; roughly 88% occur once, and the top ten carry around 7.6%. Specimen: peripheral blood, collected 28 days after the second AZD1222 dose. Receptors were obtained from an adult who received the AZD1222 COVID-19 vaccine.

V is TRBV19 and J is TRBJ2-7, with D perhaps matching TRBD2 (6 bases). In germline, CDR1 is LNHDA, CDR2 SQIVND (reference sequence). V shed 0 bases and J shed 1 base, with 10 bases lying between them. The CDR3 covers 15 residues. The CDR3 region is CASSIDRGVSYEQYF. The CDR3 bases are TGTGCCAGTAGTATAGATCGCGGGGTATCCTACGAGCAGTACTTC.

The J gene is TRBJ2-7, the V gene TRBV10-3; 9 bases are shared with TRBD2. CDR3 size: 16 residues. V gave up 2 bases and J gave up 2 bases; unmatched junction bases: 7. Germline V lookup: CDR1 ENHRY, CDR2 SYGVKD. As DNA, the CDR3 is TGTGCCATCAGTGAGCCGGGGCGGGGGGGAACCTACGAGCAGTACTTC. It encodes CAISEPGRGGTYEQYF.

As DNA, the CDR3 is TGTGCCAGCAGCCACGGGACAGGGGATCAGCCCCAGCATTTT. Protein sequence: CASSHGTGDQPQHF. The chain recombines TRBV21-1 with TRBJ1-5; the table assigns TRBD1, which was not confirmed against the DNA. TRBV21-1 is tagged as a pseudogene. CDR3 length: 14 residues.

This chain links TRBV7-3 with TRBJ2-3, with 15 bases fitting TRBD2. After removal of 5 bases from V and 6 bases from J, the junction contained 9 bases not matched to a gene. The CDR3 loop spans 17 amino acids. Germline V gives CDR1 SGHTA, CDR2 FQGTGA. CDR3 in DNA: TGTGCCAGCAGCCTCTCAGGACTAGCGGGGGGGCTTGATACGCAGTATTTT. Its protein is CASSLSGLAGGLDTQYF.

The V call is TRBV18, the J call TRBJ2-6, with D tentatively TRBD2 (5 bases). The CDR3 is made up of 17 amino acids. V was trimmed by 4 bases and J by 1 base, leaving 14 bases between them. Per germline, CDR1 KGHSH and CDR2 LQKENI. This chain's CDR3 is CASSLQTRRSGANVLTF. The DNA for the CDR3 is TGTGCCAGCTCACTCCAAACTAGACGATCTGGGGCCAACGTCCTGACTTTC.

V usage is TRBV6-2 or TRBV6-3 and J usage is TRBJ1-5, with 7 bases that match TRBD1. CDR1 and CDR2 (germline): MNHEY, SVGEGT. V gave up 2 bases and J gave up 4 bases; unmatched junction bases: 2. The length of the CDR3 is 14 residues. The CDR3 nucleotides are TGTGCCAGCAGTTACGGGGACAGAAATCAGCCCCAGCATTTT. Translating it yields CASSYGDRNQPQHF.

The chain is built from TRBV5-1 and TRBJ1-4; 10 bases are shared with TRBD1. V dropped 2 bases and J dropped 6; count of bases not matched to a gene: 10. Germline V gene lookup returns CDR1 SGHRS and CDR2 YFSETQ. The CDR3 is 17 amino acids. The CDR3 sequence: CASSFTVPGTGDEKLFF. Here the CDR3 DNA reads TGCGCCAGCAGCTTTACGGTCCCCGGGACAGGGGATGAAAAACTGTTTTTT. Supplemented by reference TRBV5-1 and TRBJ1-4, the full variable domain reads KAGVTQTPRYLIKTRGQQVTLSCSPISGHRSVSWYQQTPGQGLQFLFEYFSETQRNKGNFPGRFSGRQFSNSRSEMNVSTLELGDSALYLCASSFTVPGTGDEKLFFGSGTQLSVL.

The chain employs TRBV9 and TRBJ2-7; unclear D gene. V was cut by 1 base and J by 4 bases, with 12 bases left in between. CDR1 is SGDLS and CDR2 is YYNGEE in the germline V gene. This CDR3 has 14 amino acids. The CDR3 DNA sequence: TGTGCCAGCAGCGTAAGGGCGGCTGGGTACGAGCAGTACTTC. Amino acid sequence: CASSVRAAGYEQYF.

J is TRBJ2-2 and V is TRBV5-1; no clear D gene. The V and J ends lost 2 bases and 4 bases respectively, with 3 bases between them. Germline V gene lookup returns CDR1 SGHRS and CDR2 YFSETQ. This CDR3 is built from 12 residues. The CDR3 nucleotides read TGCGCCAGCAGCTTTGTCACCGGGGAGCTGTTTTTT. It is translated as CASSFVTGELFF.

The rearrangement joins TRBV7-3 to TRBJ1-1, with 9 bases matching TRBD1. The CDR3 sequence is 14 residues long. Germline CDR1 and CDR2: SGHTA and FQGTGA. Trimming cost V 5 bases and J 3 bases; bases outside gene matches: 4. The CDR3 is CASSATGGYTEAFF. The CDR3 nucleotides read TGTGCCAGCAGCGCGACAGGGGGTTACACTGAAGCTTTCTTT.

This clone was counted a single time. The V gene is TRBV19, the J gene TRBJ2-7, with D possibly TRBD2 on 7 matching bases. Per germline, CDR1 LNHDA and CDR2 SQIVND (reference sequence). The CDR3 consists of 15 residues. Between the trimmed V and J ends, which lost 3 bases and 6 bases, there was a span of 18 bases. CDR3: CASSIAGAGFSEQYF. The CDR3 nucleotides are TGTGCCAGTAGTATTGCGGGGGCTGGGTTCTCCGAGCAGTACTTC. The entire variable domain, with the rest obtained from reference TRBV19 and TRBJ2-7, is as follows: DGGITQSPKYLFRKEGQNVTLSCEQNLNHDAMYWYRQDPGQGLRLIYYSQIVNDFQKGDIAEGYSVSREKKESFPLTVTSAQKNPTAFYLCASSIAGAGFSEQYFGPGTRLTVT.

This chain links TRBV11-3 with TRBJ1-1; 8 bases agree with TRBD1. Looked up from germline, CDR1 is SGHNT and CDR2 is YENEEA. CDR3 length equals 14 residues. V was pared by 4 bases and J by 9 bases, with 10 bases of the junction left unmatched. The CDR3, as DNA: TGTGCCAGCAGCTCAGCCTCAGGGGGCTCTAAAGCTTTCTTT. Amino acids: CASSSASGGSKAFF.

This clone turned up a few times. V and J are TRBV10-3 and TRBJ2-7, with 7 positions matching TRBD1. CDR3 length: 12 residues. V shed 6 bases and J 3 bases; nucleotides not matched to a gene: 2. Germline values: CDR1 ENHRY, CDR2 SYGVKD. This CDR3 is CAISRDSYEQYF. CDR3 nucleotide sequence: TGTGCCATCAGCCGGGACAGCTACGAGCAGTACTTC.

The V call is TRBV7-8, the J call TRBJ2-1; possibly TRBD1 or TRBD2 for D (5 bases each). The V gene lost 1 base and the J gene lost 4 bases, with 20 bases spanning the gap. CDR1 is SGHVS and CDR2 is FQNEAQ in the germline V gene. The CDR3 consists of 18 residues. CDR3 bases: TGTGCCAGCAGCTTAGGGAGGAGCTACCGAGGGGTATACAATGAGCAGTTCTTC. Translating it yields CASSLGRSYRGVYNEQFF.

The V call is TRBV4-3, the J call TRBJ2-3; D gene unclear. The V end lost 0 bases, the J end lost 9 bases, and 13 bases lay between the germline ends. The CDR3 contains 14 residues. Per germline, CDR1 LGHNA and CDR2 YSLEER. CDR3 DNA: TGCGCCAGCAGCCAAGAGAGTCGGAAAAAAACGCAGTATTTT. The encoded protein is CASSQESRKKTQYF.

This sequence joins TRBV7-9 and TRBJ2-7; a weak D match, TRBD2 (6 bases). CDR1 and CDR2 from the germline V gene are SEHNR and FQNEAQ (reference sequence). CDR3 length: 15 residues. Trimming left V 5 bases short and J 3 bases short, with 17 bases between. The DNA of the CDR3 is TGTGCCAGCAGCCCTCTCGCGGGACGTTACTACGAGCAGTACTTC. This sequence encodes CASSPLAGRYYEQYF. The variable domain in full, with the rest retrieved from reference TRBV7-9 and TRBJ2-7, is DTGVSQNPRHKITKRGQNVTFRCDPISEHNRLYWYRQTLGQGPEFLTYFQNEAQLEKSRLLSDRFSAERPKGSFSTLEIQRTEQGDSAMYLCASSPLAGRYYEQYFGPGTRLTVT.

The J gene is TRBJ1-4, the V gene TRBV19, with 7 bases fitting TRBD1. V lost 10 bases, J lost 7 bases, and 12 bases stayed unmatched. Germline V gene data show CDR1 as LNHDA and CDR2 as SQIVND (reference sequence). The length of the CDR3 is 14 residues. Here the CDR3 reads CATEDRAFSEKLFF. CDR3 in DNA: TGTGCCACGGAAGACAGGGCGTTCAGTGAAAAACTGTTTTTT.

V is TRBV5-4 and J is TRBJ1-4; D unresolved. The germline V gene has CDR1 SGHNT and CDR2 YYREEE (reference sequence). This CDR3 comprises 14 residues. Trimming pared 2 bases from V and 4 bases from J, leaving 9 bases between. CDR3 protein: CASSFWGINEKLFF. The CDR3 DNA sequence: TGTGCCAGCAGCTTTTGGGGAATTAATGAAAAACTGTTTTTT.

This chain uses TRBV10-3 with TRBJ1-1; a possible D gene is TRBD1 (5 bases). The CDR3 contains 12 residues. Germline V CDR1 and CDR2: ENHRY, SYGVKD. Trimming left V 4 bases short and J 7 bases short, with 10 bases between. CDR3 DNA: TGTGCCATCAGTGCTCCGGGACTTGAAGCTTTCTTT. This encodes CAISAPGLEAFF.

The chain recombines TRBV5-1 with TRBJ1-1; 10 bases map to TRBD1. This CDR3 spans 15 amino acids. Germline CDR1 SGHRS, CDR2 YFSETQ. Trimming took 0 bases from V and 5 from J; bases not matched to a gene: 4. CDR3 loop: CASSLALDRGTEAFF. DNA of the CDR3: TGCGCCAGCAGCTTGGCACTGGACAGGGGGACTGAAGCTTTCTTT. Variable domain in full (rest from reference TRBV5-1 and TRBJ1-1): KAGVTQTPRYLIKTRGQQVTLSCSPISGHRSVSWYQQTPGQGLQFLFEYFSETQRNKGNFPGRFSGRQFSNSRSEMNVSTLELGDSALYLCASSLALDRGTEAFFGQGTRLTVV.

The chain has TRBV2 and TRBJ2-7, with D uncertain. V lost 2 bases and J lost 2, with 13 bases in between. Germline V gives CDR1 SNHLY, CDR2 FYNNEI. This CDR3 is built from 15 residues. As DNA, the CDR3 is TGTGCCAGCAGTGAATCGGCAGGCTATCCCTACGAGCAGTACTTC. It yields the protein CASSESAGYPYEQYF.

This clone came up once. The DNA of the CDR3 is TGTGCCAGCAGTTACGGAACCCTGGGGCACACTGAAGCTTTCTTT. Translating it yields CASSYGTLGHTEAFF. The J gene is TRBJ1-1, the V gene TRBV6-5; possibly TRBD1 for D (5 bases). The CDR3 is made up of 15 amino acids. Germline loops: CDR1 MNHEY, CDR2 SVGAGI. Between the trimmed V and J ends, which lost 2 bases and 3 bases, there was a span of 13 bases.

The V gene is TRBV7-6, the J gene TRBJ2-3; D is unclear. CDR3 size: 15 residues. CDR1 is SGHVS, CDR2 FNYEAQ, per germline. The V end lost 4 bases, the J end lost 0 bases, and 11 bases lay between the germline ends. The CDR3 protein is CASSYRPTSTDTQYF. The CDR3, as DNA: TGTGCCAGCAGCTACCGCCCAACTAGCACAGATACGCAGTATTTT.

Here the CDR3 DNA reads TGTGCCAGCAGCTCGCAGACGGAAGGCACAGATACGCAGTATTTT. This encodes CASSSQTEGTDTQYF. This rearrangement joins TRBV11-2 to TRBJ2-3; D is unclear. Trimming removed 4 bases from V and 1 base from J, with 12 bases in between. The CDR3 consists of 15 residues. Germline lookup yields CDR1 SGHAT and CDR2 FQNNGV.

The chain joins TRBV27 to TRBJ1-2, with D unclear. This CDR3 spans 14 amino acids. Germline values: CDR1 MNHEY, CDR2 SMNVEV (reference sequence). V lost 7 bases and J 1 base, leaving 13 bases between the germline ends. CDR3 sequence (DNA): TGTGCCAGCACCCCCGCCGGATTTAACTATGGCTACACCTTC. Translation gives CASTPAGFNYGYTF.

This sequence joins TRBV9 and TRBJ1-6; possible D gene TRBD1, 5 bases. The CDR3 extends over 15 amino acids. The germline V and J ends were trimmed by 1 base and 10 bases, with 15 bases remaining between them. Germline V gene data show CDR1 as SGDLS and CDR2 as YYNGEE. DNA of the CDR3: TGTGCCAGCAGCGTAACTCCAGGGAGCAACTCACCCCTCCACTTT. It codes for CASSVTPGSNSPLHF.

The rearrangement joins TRBV19 to TRBJ2-3, with D unclear. Trimming pared 1 base from V and 5 bases from J, leaving 4 bases between. The CDR3 length is 12 residues. Germline loops: CDR1 LNHDA, CDR2 SQIVND (reference sequence). CDR3 loop: CASSIAQDTQYF. The CDR3 bases are TGTGCCAGTAGTATAGCTCAAGATACGCAGTATTTT.

The chain links TRBV19 to TRBJ1-2; D may be TRBD1 (6 bases). Germline lookup yields CDR1 LNHDA and CDR2 SQIVND (reference sequence). CDR3 length: 13 residues. V lost 5 bases and J 4 bases, leaving 11 bases between the germline ends. The CDR3 sequence is CASSPRTVYGYTF. CDR3 DNA sequence: TGTGCCAGTAGTCCGCGGACAGTCTATGGCTACACCTTC.

V is TRBV4-3 and J is TRBJ1-1; D not resolved. This CDR3 has 14 residues. Looked up from germline, CDR1 is LGHNA and CDR2 is YSLEER. V was trimmed by 0 bases and J by 7 bases, leaving 12 bases between them. CDR3 DNA sequence: TGCGCCAGCAGCCAAGATGGGGATCAGCATGAAGCTTTCTTT. Translation gives CASSQDGDQHEAFF.

The chain carries TRBV18 and TRBJ2-7, with no clear D. The germline CDR1 and CDR2 sequences are KGHSH and LQKENI. Between the trimmed V and J ends, which lost 8 bases and 2 bases, there was a span of 13 bases. This CDR3 contains 13 residues. The CDR3 here is CASRTSPTYEQYF. DNA of the CDR3: TGTGCCAGCCGAACCTCGCCCACCTACGAGCAGTACTTC.

This clone has only one observation. This chain connects TRBV7-9 to TRBJ1-1, with 7 bases matching TRBD1. Per germline, CDR1 SEHNR and CDR2 FQNEAQ (reference sequence). The junction had 5 bases not matched to a gene; V was cut back by 5 bases and J by 2 bases. This CDR3 has 14 amino acids. This CDR3 reads CASSGHRGNTEAFF. The CDR3 bases are TGTGCCAGCAGCGGCCACAGGGGTAACACTGAAGCTTTCTTT.

The sample holds one count of this clone. The rearrangement joins TRBV4-3 to TRBJ1-5, with D possibly matching TRBD1 (5 bases). V lost 0 bases and J lost 7, with 10 bases in between. Germline V CDR1 and CDR2: LGHNA, YSLEER. CDR3 length: 14 residues. DNA for the CDR3: TGCGCCAGCAGCCAAGATCGGGGGAGACAGCCCCAGCATTTT. This encodes CASSQDRGRQPQHF.